Only a few counts were recorded for the clone carrying this TCR beta chain. Its antigen is not identified. The data were obtained in a study of T cell repertoires in cytomegalovirus infection. For the study at large: It was the public TCR beta signatures that indicated both CMV infection and matching HLA type.

Findings of the study overall: Using cumulative public TCR beta family frequency, the authors identified those who carried CMV together with the relevant HLA. HLA-C-restricted CMV clonotypes gave the most frequent clonotype in two of eight donors.

TCRdb redid the calling of the reads with MiXCR, one entry per CDR3 protein. The repertoire consists of 500,000 to 600,000 distinct CDR3 sequences, with 16% occurring once and the leading ten covering roughly a quarter. V lost 4 bases and J lost 3; bases outside the gene matches: 4. There are 15 residues in the CDR3. Looked up from germline, CDR1 is KGHDR and CDR2 is SFDVKD. This clonotype originated in a human donor in good health (CMV status not recorded). Some clones in this sample may be carry-over from other donors' samples. The chain combines TRBV24-1 with TRBJ2-7; 11 nucleotides agree with TRBD2. The specimen was CD8+ T cells from PBMCs. CDR3 in amino acids: CATSDPTSGNYEQYF. CDR3 DNA sequence: TGTGCCACCAGTGACCCGACTAGCGGGAACTACGAGCAGTACTTC.